Shown below are 2 T cell receptor beta chains from a single sample sequenced in a study of T cell repertoires in cytomegalovirus infection. These receptors' antigens are unknown. One entry per CDR3 protein results from TCRdb running MiXCR on the reads. The sample holds about 270,000 distinct CDR3 sequences, around 20% seen once. This material consisted of cultured PBMCs, taken from culture after CMV antigen stimulation. All receptors come from a human donor in good health (CMV status not recorded). Some clones in this sample may be carry-over from other donors' samples.

In this sample, this clonotype turned up a few times. V gene TRBV6-1 combines with J gene TRBJ2-7, with D possibly matching TRBD1 (6 bases). CDR1 and CDR2 from the germline V gene are MNHNS and SASEGT. V was trimmed by 8 bases and J by 1 base, leaving 21 bases between them. The length of the CDR3 is 16 residues. In nucleotides, the CDR3 is TGTGCCAGCGCACCCTCTCAGGGGCCAAGGTCCTACGAGCAGTACTTC. As protein: CASAPSQGPRSYEQYF.

There are a few counts of this clonotype. The genes are TRBV6-8 and TRBJ2-3; 8 bases agree with TRBD2. The germline V gene encodes CDR1 MNHGY and CDR2 SAAAGT. The CDR3 runs 16 residues. With V trimmed by 6 bases and J by 5 bases, 13 bases remained unmatched. The CDR3 sequence is CASRAGTSFEGDTQYF. In DNA form, the CDR3 reads TGTGCCAGCAGGGCAGGGACTAGTTTTGAGGGAGATACGCAGTATTTT.